The 8 T cell receptor beta chains reported below all come from one sample, sequenced in a study of shared clonotypes between healthy human individuals. The table came from immunoSEQ multiplex PCR; TCRdb's copy has only in-frame clones and leaves some out. The data show fewer than 1.6 million clones, approximately 98.5% seen once. The sequenced material came from naive CD4+ T cells sorted from blood. Subset specified: CD45RA+ positively selected. Receptor source: a man aged 25-45 years in good health.

The chain recombines TRBV21-1 with TRBJ2-1; the table names TRBD2, a call not compared with the DNA. TRBV21-1 is classified as a pseudogene. The CDR3 totals 17 residues. CDR3 sequence (DNA): TGTGCCAGCAGCAAAAAGGGAGCGGGAGGACGTTTGGAGGAGCAGTTCTTC. It encodes CASSKKGAGGRLEEQFF.

This chain joins TRBV6-1 and TRBJ2-5; perhaps TRBD1 as D (7 bases). Trimming stripped 0 bases from V and 2 bases from J, with 13 bases between. The CDR3 covers 16 residues. The V gene's germline CDR1 is MNHNS and CDR2 SASEGT. The DNA of the CDR3 is TGTGCCAGCAGTGAAGCTGGAGGGGGCATACAAGAGACCCAGTACTTC. It codes for CASSEAGGGIQETQYF.

This clone appeared once. The genes are TRBV7-9 and TRBJ2-3; TRBD1 aligns across 9 bases. Germline lookup yields CDR1 SEHNR and CDR2 FQNEAQ (reference sequence). The CDR3 covers 17 residues. Trimming took 4 bases from V and 2 from J; bases not matched to a gene: 10. The DNA of the CDR3 is TGTGCCAGCAGCTCAAATGCCGGGACAGGGTTCACAGATACGCAGTATTTT. Residues: CASSSNAGTGFTDTQYF.

The rearrangement uses TRBV7-2 and TRBJ2-3; 10 nucleotides match TRBD2. The CDR3 is made up of 18 amino acids. J lost 3 bases, V lost 0 bases, and 9 bases had no gene match. Per the germline V gene, CDR1 is SGHTA and CDR2 is FQGNSA. Here the CDR3 reads CASSLAPQSSGRTDTQYF. CDR3 nucleotide sequence: TGTGCCAGCAGCTTAGCACCCCAGAGTAGCGGGAGGACAGATACGCAGTATTTT. The variable domain in full, with the rest retrieved from reference TRBV7-2 and TRBJ2-3, is GAGVSQSPSNKVTEKGKDVELRCDPISGHTALYWYRQSLGQGLEFLIYFQGNSAPDKSGLPSDRFSAERTGGSVSTLTIQRTQQEDSAVYLCASSLAPQSSGRTDTQYFGPGTRLTVL.

The rearrangement links TRBV9 to TRBJ2-2, with D possibly being TRBD1 (6 bases). The CDR3 is made up of 14 amino acids. Germline lookup yields CDR1 SGDLS and CDR2 YYNGEE. Trimming stripped 4 bases from V and 4 bases from J, with 11 bases between. The CDR3 sequence is CASSPQGTTGELFF. The CDR3 bases are TGTGCCAGCAGCCCACAGGGAACCACCGGGGAGCTGTTTTTT. Full variable domain (outside the CDR3, taken from reference TRBV9 and TRBJ2-2): DSGVTQTPKHLITATGQRVTLRCSPRSGDLSVYWYQQSLDQGLQFLIQYYNGEERAKGNILERFSAQQFPDLHSELNLSSLELGDSALYFCASSPQGTTGELFFGEGSRLTVL.

The chain carries TRBV25-1 and TRBJ2-3, with 8 bases identical to TRBD1. The trim removed 3 bases at V and 2 bases at J, leaving 10 bases unmatched. The V gene's germline CDR1 is MGHDK and CDR2 SYGVNS. The CDR3 sequence is 17 residues long. The CDR3 bases are TGTGCCAGCAGTGATTACGGGACAGGTGTCCCCACAGATACGCAGTATTTT. Translating gives CASSDYGTGVPTDTQYF.

The chain has TRBV5-4 and TRBJ1-1; no firm D call. The germline V gene encodes CDR1 SGHNT and CDR2 YYREEE (reference sequence). V gave up 6 bases and J gave up 1 base, with 10 bases separating them. The CDR3 has 13 residues. The CDR3 loop is CASKIGQNTEAFF. The CDR3 bases are TGTGCCAGCAAAATAGGCCAGAACACTGAAGCTTTCTTT.

The V call is TRBV4-1, the J call TRBJ1-4; TRBD1 agrees at 9 bases. The CDR3 extends over 15 amino acids. Germline-derived CDR1 and CDR2 are MGHRA and YSYEKL. V lost 4 bases to trimming and J lost 7 bases; unmatched junction nucleotides: 7. CDR3 amino acids: CASSLSTGGGEKLFF. DNA for the CDR3: TGCGCCAGCAGCCTCTCCACAGGGGGCGGTGAAAAACTGTTTTTT.